This entry is about one T cell receptor (beta chain). The source of the sample is a study of blood T cell repertoires in COVID-19. Study in general: The origin of the acute and convalescent COVID-19 samples was the United States, Italy and Spain. PBMCs, B-cell-depleted T cells, or T cells provided the cDNA or gDNA that made up the material.

The data were produced by immunoSEQ multiplex PCR, yet TCRdb's version contains in-frame clones alone and is incomplete. The table shows about 37,000 clones, with 87% occurring only once. The CDR3 loop spans 13 amino acids. The germline CDR1 and CDR2 sequences are MNHEY and SVGAGI. The V end lost 3 bases, the J end lost 3 bases, and 9 bases lay between the germline ends. V is TRBV6-5 and J is TRBJ2-7, with a tentative D call TRBD2 (5 bases). This clonotype was obtained from a human donor in a cohort sampled during active COVID-19. Sequencing used peripheral blood. DNA of the CDR3: TGTGCCAGCAGTTATAAGGACTTCTACGAGCAGTACTTC. The encoded protein is CASSYKDFYEQYF.